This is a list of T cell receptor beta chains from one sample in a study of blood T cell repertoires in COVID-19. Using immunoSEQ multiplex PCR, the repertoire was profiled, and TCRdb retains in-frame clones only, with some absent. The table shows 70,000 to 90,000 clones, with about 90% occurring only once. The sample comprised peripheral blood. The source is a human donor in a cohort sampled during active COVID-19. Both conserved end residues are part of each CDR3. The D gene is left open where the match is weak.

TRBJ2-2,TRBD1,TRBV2,CASRDRVNTGELFF
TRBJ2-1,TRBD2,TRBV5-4,CASSAQTSGQFSEQFF
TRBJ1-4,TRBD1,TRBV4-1,CASSATGSYMRLFF
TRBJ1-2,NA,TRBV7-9,CASSSRVGYGYTF
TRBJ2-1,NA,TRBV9,CASSVRSDEQFF
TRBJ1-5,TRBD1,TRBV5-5,CASSLNRGNNQPQHF
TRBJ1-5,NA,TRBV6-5,CASETAISNQPQHF
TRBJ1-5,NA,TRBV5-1,CASSLDSAGSQPQHF
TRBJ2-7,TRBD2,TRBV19,CASSIGRETTYEQYF
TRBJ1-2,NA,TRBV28,CASSLDPGGYTF
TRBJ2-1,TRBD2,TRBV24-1,CATSGAQREVLNEQFF
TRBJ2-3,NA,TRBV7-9,CASSSGELYTDTQYF
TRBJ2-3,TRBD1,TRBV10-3,CAIRETGVRGDTQYF
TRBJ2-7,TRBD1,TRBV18,CASSPQGADEQYF
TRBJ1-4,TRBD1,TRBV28,CASVGQGIEKLFF
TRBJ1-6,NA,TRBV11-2,CASSERGQKNSPLHF
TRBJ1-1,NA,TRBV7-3,CASSSREETEAFF
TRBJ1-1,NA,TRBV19,CASSTEVQLNTEAFF
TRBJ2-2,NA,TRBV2,CASSEEGGRTGELFF
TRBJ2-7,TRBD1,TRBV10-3,CAISDSMGQSYEQYF
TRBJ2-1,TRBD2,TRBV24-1,CATSDRAGGTYNEQFF
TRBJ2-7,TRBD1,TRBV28,CATEQGLSYEQYF
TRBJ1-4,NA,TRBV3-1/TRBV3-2,CASSRREATNEKLFF